What follows are 7 T cell receptor beta chains derived from one specimen sequenced in a study of regulatory T cells in long-lasting Graves disease. Researchers made TCR beta libraries by using iRepertoire HTBI primers and running Arm-PCR on CDR3 regions. TCRdb independently ran MiXCR on the multiplex PCR reads; one entry per CDR3 protein. Among roughly 490,000 distinct CDR3 sequences listed, around a fifth were seen once. Time point specified: persistent/refractory GD, antithyroid drugs over 5 years with positive TRAb. Preparation of the TCR library used RNA extracted from PBMCs. The sequencing used peripheral blood mononuclear cells (PBMCs), collected when the disease was refractory, from a patient treated with antithyroid drugs. The receptors derive from a female donor with Graves disease.

This clonotype was observed at least ten times. The chain employs TRBV28 and TRBJ1-2; perhaps TRBD1 as D (5 bases). The CDR3 runs 13 residues. Deletions cut 7 bases from V and 8 bases from J, with 17 bases between. Germline CDR1 reads MDHEN; CDR2 reads SYDVKM. CDR3 sequence: CASTPIPGLGYTF. In DNA form, the CDR3 reads TGTGCCAGCACCCCCATCCCGGGGCTGGGCTACACCTTC.

This chain links TRBV2 with TRBJ2-7; 10 bases align to TRBD2. With V trimmed by 10 bases and J by 4 bases, 4 bases remained unmatched. The CDR3 spans 12 residues. CDR1 and CDR2 from the germline V gene are SNHLY and FYNNEI. CDR3 nucleotides: TGTGCCATAAGGACTAGCGGTTACGAGCAGTACTTC. Its translation: CAIRTSGYEQYF.

This rearrangement joins TRBV18 to TRBJ1-4, with D unclear. From germline, CDR1 is KGHSH and CDR2 LQKENI. This CDR3 spans 14 amino acids. Trimming took off 5 bases at V and 4 bases at J, with 11 bases between the two ends. The CDR3 loop reads CASSETRSNEKLFF. The CDR3 DNA reads as TGTGCCAGCTCAGAAACAAGGAGTAATGAAAAACTGTTTTTT.

This clonotype showed up many times. CDR3 amino acids: CASRWPGNTEAFF. CDR3 nucleotides: TGTGCCAGCAGATGGCCGGGGAACACTGAAGCTTTCTTT. J is TRBJ1-1 and V is TRBV2; D remains ambiguous. Germline V gives CDR1 SNHLY, CDR2 FYNNEI. The CDR3 is 13 residues long. Trimming removed 6 bases from V and 1 base from J, with 9 bases in between.

This clonotype was found many times. The chain links TRBV28 to TRBJ2-7; 10 bases align to TRBD2. Losses at the gene ends were 7 bases for V and 7 bases for J; bases not matched to a gene: 13. This CDR3 comprises 15 residues. The V gene's germline CDR1 is MDHEN and CDR2 SYDVKM. The CDR3 is CASIARGLASREQYF. In DNA form, the CDR3 reads TGTGCCAGCATCGCCCGGGGACTAGCGTCGCGGGAGCAGTACTTC. The full variable domain, completed using reference TRBV28 and TRBJ2-7, is DVKVTQSSRYLVKRTGEKVFLECVQDMDHENMFWYRQDPGLGLRLIYFSYDVKMKEKGDIPEGYSVSREKKERFSLILESASTNQTSMYLCASIARGLASREQYFGPGTRLTVT.

Here the CDR3 reads CASSQDWVYPLEDTQYF. The CDR3 coding sequence is TGCGCCAGCAGCCAAGATTGGGTTTACCCCTTGGAAGATACGCAGTATTTT. V and J are TRBV4-3 and TRBJ2-3, with D hard to call. Trimming removed 0 bases at V and 5 bases at J, with 18 bases between. The germline V gene encodes CDR1 LGHNA and CDR2 YSLEER. This CDR3 is 17 amino acids long.

This clonotype was observed a single time. The V call is TRBV10-2, the J call TRBJ2-7, with TRBD2 matching over 12 bases. This CDR3 is built from 15 residues. Looked up from germline, CDR1 is WSHSY and CDR2 is SAAADI. V lost 4 bases, J lost 6 bases, and 7 bases stayed unmatched. For the CDR3, the DNA is TGCGCCAGCAGTGGGCGACTAGCGGGGGTAAGCGAGCAGTACTTC. The encoded protein is CASSGRLAGVSEQYF.